A single sample gave rise to the 27 T cell receptor beta chains below, sequenced in a study of EBV T-cell therapy then PD-1 blockade in nasopharyngeal carcinoma. These receptors' antigens are unknown. Sample treatment: AdE1-LMPpoly-expanded autologous EBV-specific T-cell therapy followed by anti-PD-1 nivolumab. Produced via immunoSEQ multiplex PCR; TCRdb's table is partial and in-frame only. Here the sample spans roughly 16,000 clones, 80% to 85% being singletons. This specimen was CD8+ T cells from blood, taken at day 0 from a patient whose treatment included autologous EBV-specific T cells and nivolumab. The source is a man aged 35 to 55 with nasopharyngeal carcinoma.

The CDR3 sequence is CASALAGARTDTQYF. As DNA, the CDR3 is TGCGCCAGCGCCCTAGCGGGGGCCCGCACAGATACGCAGTATTTT. The chain is built from TRBV10-2 and TRBJ2-3; TRBD2 matches at 10 bases. Germline CDR1 WSHSY, CDR2 SAAADI. The V gene end was trimmed by 8 bases and the J gene end by 1 base; junction bases not matched to a gene: 6. CDR3 length: 15 amino acids.

This clone is a singleton in its sample. The V and J genes are TRBV4-3 and TRBJ2-7; D gene ambiguous. CDR3 size: 15 residues. With 0 bases removed from V and 2 bases from J, the gap between germline ends came to 11 bases. Germline V CDR1 and CDR2: LGHNA, YSLEER. CDR3 bases: TGCGCCAGCAGCCAAGAACGCGGTTTCCCCTACGAGCAGTACTTC. Translating gives CASSQERGFPYEQYF.

This clone came up a few times. This chain uses TRBV3-1 (or the pseudogene TRBV3-2) with TRBJ1-1; maybe TRBD1 (6 bases). The V end was cut by 0 bases, the J end by 1 base, with 9 bases between. In germline, CDR1 is LGHDT, CDR2 YNNKEL (reference sequence). The CDR3 covers 15 residues. Here the CDR3 reads CASSQDMGQNTEAFF. The CDR3 DNA sequence: TGTGCCAGCAGCCAAGATATGGGACAGAACACTGAAGCTTTCTTT.

This clone was picked up a small number of times. The V gene is TRBV7-9, the J gene TRBJ1-5; no definite D call. Germline loops: CDR1 SEHNR, CDR2 FQNEAQ (reference sequence). V lost 5 bases and J 6 bases, leaving 8 bases between the germline ends. This CDR3 has 12 residues. The CDR3 nucleotides are TGTGCCAGCAGCGATGGAGGTCAGCCCCAGCATTTT. Residues: CASSDGGQPQHF. Based on the CDR3 plus reference TRBV7-9 and TRBJ1-5, the full variable domain is DTGVSQNPRHKITKRGQNVTFRCDPISEHNRLYWYRQTLGQGPEFLTYFQNEAQLEKSRLLSDRFSAERPKGSFSTLEIQRTEQGDSAMYLCASSDGGQPQHFGDGTRLSIL.

The chain carries TRBV9 and TRBJ2-3, with 10 bases matching TRBD2. The germline gives CDR1 SGDLS, CDR2 YYNGEE. The length of the CDR3 is 16 residues. The V gene end was trimmed by 4 bases and the J gene end by 3 bases; junction bases not matched to a gene: 8. CDR3 region: CASSPPSGGPTDTQYF. CDR3 bases: TGTGCCAGCAGCCCGCCTAGCGGGGGCCCTACAGATACGCAGTATTTT.

The chain joins TRBV12-3 or TRBV12-4 to TRBJ1-1; D unresolved. The CDR3 loop spans 11 amino acids. V dropped 7 bases and J dropped 1 base, with 4 bases sitting between them. As DNA, the CDR3 is TGTGCCAGCACGAGGAACACTGAAGCTTTCTTT. Protein sequence: CASTRNTEAFF.

The chain has TRBV2 and TRBJ1-2, with 8 positions matching TRBD1. The CDR3 is 15 residues long. Per germline, CDR1 SNHLY and CDR2 FYNNEI. Trimming cost V 0 bases and J 7 bases; bases outside gene matches: 7. The CDR3 DNA sequence: TGTGCCAGCAGTGAAGCGGTGACAGGGGCTGTTGGCTACACCTTC. This sequence encodes CASSEAVTGAVGYTF.

This chain links TRBV7-2 with TRBJ1-1; D is unclear. CDR1 is SGHTA and CDR2 is FQGNSA in the germline V gene. This CDR3 is 11 amino acids long. V was shortened by 5 bases and J by 7 bases, with 8 bases between the two germline ends. The CDR3 nucleotides read TGTGCCAGCAGCCTGACAATTGAAGCTTTCTTT. This translates into CASSLTIEAFF.

V usage is TRBV5-4 and J usage is TRBJ1-1; D is possibly TRBD1 (5 bases). The CDR3 contains 14 residues. Germline V lookup: CDR1 SGHNT, CDR2 YYREEE (reference sequence). V dropped 5 bases and J dropped 3 bases, with 14 bases sitting between them. The CDR3 bases are TGTGCCAGCAGGGAACCAGGGTTTGACACTGAAGCTTTCTTT. Encoded protein: CASREPGFDTEAFF.

The rearrangement uses TRBV7-9 and TRBJ1-5; 7 bases agree with TRBD1. V dropped 5 bases and J dropped 2; count of bases not matched to a gene: 6. The CDR3 is made up of 15 amino acids. Germline CDR1 is SEHNR and CDR2 is FQNEAQ (reference sequence). Here the CDR3 DNA reads TGTGCCAGCAGCGGCACAGGGGAAGGCAATCAGCCCCAGCATTTT. Translation: CASSGTGEGNQPQHF.

The V and J genes are TRBV7-9 and TRBJ1-1, with a weak D call TRBD1 (5 bases). Germline V lookup: CDR1 SEHNR, CDR2 FQNEAQ (reference sequence). V lost 6 bases, J lost 4 bases, and 12 bases lay in between. The CDR3 length is 13 residues. CDR3 coding DNA: TGTGCCAGCAGTGTGGGGGTGACCACTGAAGCTTTCTTT. Encoded protein: CASSVGVTTEAFF.

Comments on this clone: The same CDR3 is also encoded by other DNA sequences in this sample. The gene calls are TRBV13 and TRBJ1-2; 7 nucleotides align to TRBD1. This CDR3 region has 14 residues. Per germline, CDR1 PRHDT and CDR2 FYEKMQ (reference sequence). V lost 0 bases and J lost 3; bases outside the gene matches: 1. The CDR3 is CASSLGTGDYGYTF. CDR3 in DNA: TGTGCCAGCAGCTTAGGCACAGGGGACTATGGCTACACCTTC.

The chain uses TRBV18 and TRBJ2-1; 9 nucleotides agree with TRBD1. Germline-derived CDR1 and CDR2 are KGHSH and LQKENI. The V gene end was trimmed by 0 bases and the J gene end by 7 bases; junction bases not matched to a gene: 4. The CDR3 covers 15 residues. CDR3 sequence: CASSPPQGAGNEQFF. DNA for the CDR3: TGTGCCAGCTCACCACCACAGGGGGCAGGAAATGAGCAGTTCTTC.

This clone was found a few times. The genes are TRBV4-1 and TRBJ2-1, with unresolved D. Germline CDR1 is MGHRA and CDR2 is YSYEKL. The CDR3 totals 13 residues. V lost 1 base, J lost 8 bases, and 9 bases lay in between. Here the CDR3 reads CASSQVNGDEQFF. The CDR3 DNA is TGCGCCAGCAGCCAAGTCAACGGCGATGAGCAGTTCTTC.

The V and J genes are TRBV27 and TRBJ2-3; D unresolved. V dropped 2 bases and J dropped 6 bases, with 9 bases sitting between them. Germline values: CDR1 MNHEY, CDR2 SMNVEV (reference sequence). The CDR3 loop spans 13 amino acids. DNA of the CDR3: TGTGCCAGCAGTTTAGGCACCGGGGATACGCAGTATTTT. Translated: CASSLGTGDTQYF.

The gene calls are TRBV7-3 and TRBJ2-2, with D hard to call. This CDR3 is 16 amino acids long. Germline assignment: CDR1 SGHTA and CDR2 FQGTGA. Trimming cost V 4 bases and J 5 bases, with 17 bases left between them. The CDR3 protein is CASSSSKDPVTGELFF. The CDR3 region has the DNA TGTGCCAGCAGCTCCTCTAAGGACCCCGTGACCGGGGAGCTGTTTTTT.

The CDR3 bases are TGCGCCAGCAGCTTGGCCAGGACCGGGGGTTTGCATGAGCAGTTCTTC. Residues: CASSLARTGGLHEQFF. This chain joins TRBV5-1 and TRBJ2-1; perhaps TRBD2 as D (6 bases). The CDR3 is made up of 16 amino acids. Germline lookup yields CDR1 SGHRS and CDR2 YFSETQ. V was shortened by 0 bases and J by 8 bases, with 18 bases between the two germline ends.

V and J are TRBV6-1 and TRBJ2-7; D is possibly TRBD1 (6 bases). This CDR3 contains 13 residues. Trimming took off 5 bases at V and 3 bases at J, with 11 bases between the two ends. CDR1 is MNHNS and CDR2 is SASEGT in the germline V gene. CDR3 sequence: CASSWGRGYEQYF. CDR3 DNA: TGTGCCAGCAGTTGGGGCAGGGGCTACGAGCAGTACTTC.

The chain employs TRBV6-4 and TRBJ2-2, with D perhaps being TRBD1 or TRBD2 (5 bases each). There are 15 residues in the CDR3. Germline V lookup: CDR1 MRHNA, CDR2 SNTAGT. V lost 4 bases and J lost 3, with 12 bases in between. As DNA, the CDR3 is TGTGCCAGCAGTGTTTCACTGGGGGACACCGGGGAGCTGTTTTTT. Its translation is CASSVSLGDTGELFF.

The sample holds a few counts of this clone. Here the CDR3 reads CATSGEGAGEQPQHF. The CDR3 DNA sequence: TGTGCCACCAGTGGGGAGGGGGCAGGGGAACAGCCCCAGCATTTT. This chain uses TRBV24-1 with TRBJ1-5; 7 bases line up with TRBD1. V lost 5 bases, J lost 7 bases, and 10 bases stayed unmatched. From germline, CDR1 is KGHDR and CDR2 SFDVKD. The CDR3 runs 15 residues.

The chain combines TRBV12-1 with TRBJ2-7; TRBD2 was called by the table and not checked on the DNA. TRBV12-1 is noted as a pseudogene. The CDR3 is 15 residues long. The CDR3 loop is CASIPGGYAFYEQYF. In DNA, the CDR3 is TGTGCCAGCATCCCGGGTGGGTATGCCTTCTACGAGCAGTACTTC.

This rearrangement joins TRBV6-5 to TRBJ1-5; no reliable D call. The CDR3 has 15 residues. CDR1 and CDR2 (germline): MNHEY, SVGAGI. V lost 6 bases, J lost 1 base, and 13 bases lay in between. This CDR3 is CASRPLLGSNQPQHF. As DNA, the CDR3 is TGTGCCAGCAGACCCCTCCTGGGCAGCAATCAGCCCCAGCATTTT.

CDR3 sequence (DNA): TGTGCCAGCAGTGTCCACTACGAGCAGTACTTC. Protein product: CASSVHYEQYF. The chain has TRBV25-1 and TRBJ2-7; D uncertain. Germline V gene lookup returns CDR1 MGHDK and CDR2 SYGVNS. V was trimmed by 4 bases and J by 3 bases, leaving 4 bases between them. The CDR3 has 11 amino acids.

This clone was seen only a few times. This chain links TRBV6-4 with TRBJ2-3, with TRBD2 identical over 9 bases. CDR3 length: 15 amino acids. V lost 2 bases, J lost 4 bases, and 4 bases stayed unmatched. Per the germline V gene, CDR1 is MRHNA and CDR2 is SNTAGT. The DNA for the CDR3 is TGTGCCAGCAGTGACGGCGGGGGGGCCGCAGATACGCAGTATTTT. Translating it yields CASSDGGGAADTQYF.

The chain carries TRBV7-9 and TRBJ2-7; weak D call: TRBD1 (5 bases). The CDR3 runs to 15 residues. The germline gives CDR1 SEHNR, CDR2 FQNEAQ (reference sequence). Between the trimmed V and J ends, which lost 5 bases and 0 bases, there was a span of 14 bases. The CDR3 DNA is TGTGCCAGCAGCGGATTAACAGGTTACTCCTACGAGCAGTACTTC. This translates into CASSGLTGYSYEQYF.

The table lists this clone with a few counts. The chain combines TRBV7-8 with TRBJ2-7; 11 nucleotides agree with TRBD1. The length of the CDR3 is 15 residues. Looked up from germline, CDR1 is SGHVS and CDR2 is FQNEAQ. The trim removed 3 bases at V and 2 bases at J, leaving 3 bases unmatched. The CDR3 sequence is CASSFTGQGAYEQYF. The CDR3 coding sequence is TGTGCCAGCAGCTTCACGGGACAGGGGGCCTACGAGCAGTACTTC.

In its sample, this clone was seen a few times. The V gene is TRBV10-3, the J gene TRBJ1-1; no firm D call. The CDR3 spans 12 residues. Deletions cut 0 bases from V and 8 bases from J, with 7 bases between. CDR1 and CDR2 from the germline V gene are ENHRY and SYGVKD. The CDR3: CAISESRYEAFF. CDR3 bases: TGTGCCATCAGTGAGTCCCGATACGAAGCTTTCTTT.